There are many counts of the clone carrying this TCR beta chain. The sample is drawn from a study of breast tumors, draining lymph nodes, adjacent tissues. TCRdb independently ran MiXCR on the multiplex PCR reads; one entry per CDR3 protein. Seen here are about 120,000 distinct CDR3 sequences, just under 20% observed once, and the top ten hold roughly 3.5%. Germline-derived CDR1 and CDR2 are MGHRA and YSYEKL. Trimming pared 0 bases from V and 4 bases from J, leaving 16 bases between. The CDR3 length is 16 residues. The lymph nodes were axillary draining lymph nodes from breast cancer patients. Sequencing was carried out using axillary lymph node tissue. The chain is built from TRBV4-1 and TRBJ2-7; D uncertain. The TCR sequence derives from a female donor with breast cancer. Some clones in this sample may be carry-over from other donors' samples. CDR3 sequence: CASSQEVRRGGYEQYF. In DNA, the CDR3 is TGCGCCAGCAGCCAAGAGGTTAGACGCGGTGGGTACGAGCAGTACTTC.